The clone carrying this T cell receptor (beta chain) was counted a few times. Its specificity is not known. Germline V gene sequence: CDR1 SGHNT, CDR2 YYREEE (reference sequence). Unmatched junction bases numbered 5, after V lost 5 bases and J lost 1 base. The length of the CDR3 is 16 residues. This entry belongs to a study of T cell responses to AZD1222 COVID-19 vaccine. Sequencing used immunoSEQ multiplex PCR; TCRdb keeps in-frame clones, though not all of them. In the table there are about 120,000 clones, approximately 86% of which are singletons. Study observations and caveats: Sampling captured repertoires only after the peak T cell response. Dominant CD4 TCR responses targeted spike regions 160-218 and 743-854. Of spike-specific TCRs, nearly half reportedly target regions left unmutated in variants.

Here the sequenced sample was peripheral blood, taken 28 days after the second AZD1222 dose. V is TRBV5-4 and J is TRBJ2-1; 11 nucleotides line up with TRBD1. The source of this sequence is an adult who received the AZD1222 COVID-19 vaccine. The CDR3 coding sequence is TGTGCCAGCAGACCTGGGACAGGGGGTTCCTACAATGAGCAGTTCTTC. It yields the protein CASRPGTGGSYNEQFF.